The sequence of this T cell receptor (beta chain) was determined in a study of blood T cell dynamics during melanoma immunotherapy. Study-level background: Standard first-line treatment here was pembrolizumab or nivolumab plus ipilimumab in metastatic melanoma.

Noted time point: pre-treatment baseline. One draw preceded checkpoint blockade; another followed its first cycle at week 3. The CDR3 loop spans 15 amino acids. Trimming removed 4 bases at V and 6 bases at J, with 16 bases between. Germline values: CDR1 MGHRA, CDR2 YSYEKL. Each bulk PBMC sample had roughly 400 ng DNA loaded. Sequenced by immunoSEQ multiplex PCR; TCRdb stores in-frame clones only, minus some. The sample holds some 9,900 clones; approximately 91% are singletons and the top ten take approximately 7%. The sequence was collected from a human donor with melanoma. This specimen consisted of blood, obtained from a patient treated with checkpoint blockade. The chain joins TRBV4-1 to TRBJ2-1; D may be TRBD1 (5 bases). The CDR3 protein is CASSRQTGRFNEQFF. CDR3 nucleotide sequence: TGCGCCAGCAGCCGACAGACGGGCCGTTTCAATGAGCAGTTCTTC.